The T cell receptor beta chain under discussion was sequenced for a study of blood T cell repertoires in COVID-19 (dated by TCRdb to about 2020). For the wider study: The collaborator samples originated in the United States, Italy and Spain and spanned the acute and convalescent phases of COVID-19. Subjects who had been exposed to COVID-19, were actively infected with it, or had recovered from it provided the deeply sampled blood TCRbeta repertoires that made up the dataset. The prospective study material was composed of cDNA or gDNA derived from T cells, B-cell-depleted T cells, or PBMCs. Where available, HLA class I and class II types were obtained from metadata supplied by the sample provider rather than from assay-based typing. A de-identified subject ID, COVID-19 status, age in years and sex were almost always included in the sample metadata. A freely available public database, intended as a resource for researchers studying the immune response to SARS-CoV-2, is where the repertoires were released. Samples came from the ongoing ImmuneRACE study (first 160 participants) plus 1,254 subjects from 6 global collaborators.

Comments on this clone: No cognate antigen has been identified for it. The record has no base qualities; no much larger clone is one base away.

Enrolling through a virtual design, the prospective study's participants ranged in age from roughly 18 to 89 years and lived across 24 United States geographic areas. Cohort assignment in the prospective study relied on participant-reported clinical history from a screening survey and a study questionnaire. Mobile phlebotomists in the prospective study collected whole blood, serum and a nasopharyngeal or oropharyngeal swab from every participant. Additional blood draws and questionnaires over an approximately 2-month period could optionally be provided by prospective study participants. Blood samples from the prospective study were shipped frozen or at room temperature prior to DNA extraction. Reading the germline V gene gives CDR1 KGHSH and CDR2 LQKENI. From V the trimming removes 4 bases and from J it removes 2 bases, while the gene matches leave 7 bases of the junction unaccounted for. Including cysteine and phenylalanine, the CDR3 has 15 amino acids. Just CDR3 DNA is preserved here, 45 bases in frame from base 1.

TCRbeta CDR3 regions were amplified from genomic DNA by means of the immunoSEQ Assay, a bias-controlled multiplex PCR. The paper's processing steps were these. The number of nucleated cells in each sample was estimated by amplification of reference gene primers within the assay. To quantify the absolute abundance of each unique TCRbeta CDR3 rearrangement, sequence reads were collapsed and filtered. For each sample, productive Simpson clonality was calculated as the square root of Simpson's diversity index across productive rearrangements. TCRdb re-hosts the immuneACCESS table, in-frame sequences only. Its copies lack some clones; in the studies checked, an unresolved V gene accounts for under half of them, and the cause for the rest is not known. V, J and clone size derive from that table, while D and trimming were established from the DNA sequence. This sample holds 200,000 or so clones; about 86% were observed only once. About 1.3% of the sample is taken by the ten largest.

General findings and caveats noted by the study authors: Clinical and demographic metadata were provided uncurated, with the amount varying by source and participant.

The sample taken for sequencing was PBMCs or T cells enriched from blood (not recorded which). This TCR derives from a woman aged 40 to 50 with acute COVID-19. The chain was built from TRBV18 and TRBJ1-1; 7 central nucleotides agree with TRBD1. The bases read TGTGCCAGCTCACTGAGAGGGGGCGCCAACACTGAAGCTTTCTTT. It is translated as CASSLRGGANTEAFF.